The 7 T cell receptor beta chains listed next were all sequenced from one sample in a study of CD8+CD57+ T cells in acquired aplastic anemia. The study profiled TCR beta VDJ and CDR3 using genomic DNA as template. MiXCR, run by TCRdb on the reads, gives a single entry per CDR3 protein. The table has under 150,000 distinct CDR3 sequences, less than 50% seen once. CD8+CD57+ cell expansion had been shown by flow cytometry in patients chosen for sequencing. Sequencing used sorted CD4+, CD8+, or CD8+CD57+ T cells (not recorded which) from PBMCs. Receptor source: a human donor with aplastic anemia.

The V gene is TRBV10-3, the J gene TRBJ2-7, with D perhaps TRBD1 (5 bases). The germline V gene encodes CDR1 ENHRY and CDR2 SYGVKD. The CDR3 extends over 14 amino acids. Trimming took off 2 bases at V and 0 bases at J, with 8 bases between the two ends. For the CDR3, the DNA is TGTGCCATCAGTGAGGACAGAACCTCCTACGAGCAGTACTTC. This encodes CAISEDRTSYEQYF.

DNA for the CDR3: TGTGCCAGCAGGAGGAGGGGTGACACTGAAGCTTTCTTT. Protein product: CASRRRGDTEAFF. This chain links TRBV2 with TRBJ1-1; a possible D gene is TRBD1 (5 bases). Germline CDR1 is SNHLY and CDR2 is FYNNEI. The CDR3 totals 13 residues. Trimming removed 6 bases from V and 3 bases from J, with 11 bases in between.

The chain has TRBV5-3 and TRBJ1-2; no clear D. TRBV5-3 is recorded as an ORF, its role being uncertain. Trimming removed 8 bases from V and 8 bases from J, with 19 bases in between. The CDR3 is 13 amino acids. CDR3: CASSPEGPSGYTF. In nucleotides, the CDR3 is TGTGCCAGCAGCCCAGAGGGTCCCAGCGGCTACACCTTC.

Concerning this clonotype itself: One end of the junction varies from germline; a read error may be responsible. The V call is TRBV11-2, the J call TRBJ2-3; D call uncertain. CDR3 length: 15 residues. Per the germline V gene, CDR1 is SGHAT and CDR2 is FQNNGV. The CDR3 sequence: CASSLVRHGTDTRYF. CDR3 nucleotide sequence: TGCGCCAGCAGCTTAGTAAGGCATGGCACAGATACGCGGTATTTT.

This clonotype has ten or more counts. CDR3 DNA: TGTGCCAGCAGCTTAGATCGAAACGTTAATTCACCCCTCCACTTT. This sequence encodes CASSLDRNVNSPLHF. The chain has TRBV11-2 and TRBJ1-6; D is unclear. V was cut by 0 bases and J by 6 bases, with 9 bases left in between. This CDR3 region has 15 residues. The germline V gene has CDR1 SGHAT and CDR2 FQNNGV.

Notes on this clonotype: A clone one base away is much larger, so this may be a read error. The chain links TRBV28 to TRBJ1-1, with D uncertain. The germline V gene has CDR1 MDHEN and CDR2 SYDVKM. This CDR3 has 12 amino acids. CDR3: CASSLWAKEALF. Here the CDR3 DNA reads TGTGCCAGCAGTTTATGGGCGAAAGAAGCTCTCTTT.

This clonotype was picked up many times. This chain uses TRBV19 with TRBJ2-3; TRBD2 matches 10 bases. V trimming: 7 bases; J trimming: 4 bases; junction bases outside the gene matches: 8. Germline V gives CDR1 LNHDA, CDR2 SQIVND (reference sequence). The CDR3 loop spans 15 amino acids. The CDR3 region has the DNA TGTGCCAGTAAGGCTAGCGGGGGTTGGGCAGATACGCAGTATTTT. It is translated as CASKASGGWADTQYF.